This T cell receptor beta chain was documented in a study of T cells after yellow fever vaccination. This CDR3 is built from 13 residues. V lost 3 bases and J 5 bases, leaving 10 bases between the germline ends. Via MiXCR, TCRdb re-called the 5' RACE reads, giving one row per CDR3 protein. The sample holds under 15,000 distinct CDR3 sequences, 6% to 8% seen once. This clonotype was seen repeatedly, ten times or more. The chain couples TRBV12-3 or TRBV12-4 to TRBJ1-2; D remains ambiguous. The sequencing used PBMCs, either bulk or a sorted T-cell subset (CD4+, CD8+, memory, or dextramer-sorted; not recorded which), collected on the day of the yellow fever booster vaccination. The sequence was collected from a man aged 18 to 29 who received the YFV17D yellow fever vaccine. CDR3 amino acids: CASSLDIRYGYTF. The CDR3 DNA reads TGTGCCAGCAGTTTGGATATTCGGTATGGCTACACCTTC.